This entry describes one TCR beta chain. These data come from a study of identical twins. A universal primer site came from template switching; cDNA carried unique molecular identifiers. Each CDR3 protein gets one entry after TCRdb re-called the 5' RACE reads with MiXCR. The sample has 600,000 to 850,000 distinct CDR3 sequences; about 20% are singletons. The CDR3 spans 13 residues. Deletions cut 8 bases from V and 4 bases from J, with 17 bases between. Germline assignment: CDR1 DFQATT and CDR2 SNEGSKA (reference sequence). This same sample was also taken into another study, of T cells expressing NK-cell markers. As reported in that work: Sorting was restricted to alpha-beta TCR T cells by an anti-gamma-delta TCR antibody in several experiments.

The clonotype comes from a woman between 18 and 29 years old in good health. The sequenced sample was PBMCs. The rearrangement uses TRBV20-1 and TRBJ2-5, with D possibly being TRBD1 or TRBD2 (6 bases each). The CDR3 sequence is CSSRGRSRETQYF. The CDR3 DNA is TGCAGTTCGAGGGGGAGGTCCCGAGAGACCCAGTACTTC.